Listed below are T cell receptor beta chains from one sample, sequenced in a study of T cells after yellow fever vaccination. TCRdb recomputed calls from the 5' RACE reads with MiXCR, one row per CDR3 protein. The table has about 360,000 distinct CDR3 sequences, under 7.5% seen once. The input for sequencing was PBMCs, taken 5 days after the yellow fever booster vaccination. The receptors originated from a young man who received the YFV17D yellow fever vaccine. CDR3s include the opening cysteine and the closing phenylalanine or tryptophan. D genes are given only for firm matches. Clone size is shown for a subset of rows, as once, few, many or a class of expanded clone.

>NA|NA|TRBJ2-1|TRBV7-9
CASSPGFSYNEQFF
TGTGCCAGCAGCCCAGGGTTTTCCTACAATGAGCAGTTCTTC
>few|TRBD2|TRBJ2-2|TRBV18
CASSPGLEFGELFF
TGTGCCAGCTCACCAGGACTAGAGTTCGGGGAGCTGTTTTTT
>many|NA|TRBJ2-5|TRBV20-1
CSADEGEETQYF
TGCAGTGCTGACGAAGGGGAGGAGACCCAGTACTTC
>few|TRBD2|TRBJ2-1|TRBV18
CASKRGFTDNEQFF
TGTGCCAGCAAGCGGGGCTTTACCGACAATGAGCAGTTCTTC
>many|TRBD1|TRBJ1-1|TRBV20-1
CSARTGLETEAFF
TGCAGTGCGCGGACAGGGTTGGAAACTGAAGCTTTCTTT
>many|NA|TRBJ2-3|TRBV11-2
CASSLEGRRRSTDTQYF
TGTGCCAGCAGCTTAGAGGGTCGGCGGCGTAGCACAGATACGCAGTATTTT
>many|NA|TRBJ2-7|TRBV20-1
CSARGAVGFPYF
TGCAGTGCTAGAGGCGCCGTCGGGTTTCCGTACTTC
>few|NA|TRBJ2-3|TRBV15
CATSRERESTDTQYF
TGTGCCACCAGCAGAGAGAGGGAAAGCACAGATACGCAGTATTTT
>few|NA|TRBJ1-4|TRBV29-1
CSISRDRGEKLFF
TGCAGCATTTCTCGGGACCGGGGGGAAAAACTGTTTTTT
>many|NA|TRBJ2-3|TRBV7-2
CASSFGYGTDTQYF
TGTGCCAGCAGCTTTGGTTATGGCACAGATACGCAGTATTTT
>NA|NA|TRBJ1-3|TRBV20-1
CSAVQVLSGNTIYF
TGCAGTGCTGTACAGGTCCTCTCTGGAAACACCATATATTTT
>many|TRBD2|TRBJ2-7|TRBV6-5
CASSYSISGSYEQYF
TGTGCCAGCAGTTACTCGATTAGCGGGAGTTACGAGCAGTACTTC
>many|TRBD2|TRBJ2-1|TRBV29-1
CSVVGLAGVSGEQFF
TGCAGCGTTGTGGGACTAGCGGGTGTTAGTGGTGAGCAGTTCTTC
>many|TRBD2|TRBJ2-5|TRBV7-2
CASSTGLAGQETQYF
TGTGCCAGCAGCACGGGACTAGCGGGCCAAGAGACCCAGTACTTC
>many|NA|TRBJ1-1|TRBV7-9
CASSPRGLNTEAFF
TGTGCCAGCAGCCCCAGGGGTCTGAACACTGAAGCTTTCTTT
>many|TRBD2|TRBJ2-3|TRBV7-2
CASSSGLETQYF
TGTGCCAGCAGCTCAGGACTAGAAACGCAGTATTTT
>few|TRBD1|TRBJ2-1|TRBV7-6
CASSSPTGLGEQFF
TGTGCCAGCAGCTCACCGACAGGGCTTGGTGAGCAGTTCTTC
>NA|NA|TRBJ2-6|TRBV5-1
CASSSQSGSGANVLTF
TGCGCCAGCAGCTCCCAGAGCGGCTCTGGGGCCAACGTCCTGACTTTC
>few|NA|TRBJ2-3|TRBV20-1
CSASPRFPTDTQYF
TGCAGTGCTAGCCCCAGGTTCCCCACAGATACGCAGTATTTT
>NA|TRBD1|TRBJ2-5|TRBV13
CASSSTGMGSETQYF
TGTGCCAGCAGCTCGACAGGGATGGGGTCGGAGACCCAGTACTTC
>many|NA|TRBJ2-1|TRBV2
CASKGVGSSYNEQFF
TGTGCCAGCAAGGGGGTCGGGAGCTCCTACAATGAGCAGTTCTTC
>NA|TRBD1|TRBJ2-7|TRBV5-1
CASSPGSTGVQYEQYF
TGCGCCAGCAGCCCGGGGTCGACAGGGGTCCAATACGAGCAGTACTTC
>many|TRBD2|TRBJ2-7|TRBV5-1
CASSLAATSGRANEQYF
TGCGCCAGCAGCTTGGCCGCGACTAGCGGGAGGGCCAACGAGCAGTACTTC
>many|TRBD1|TRBJ1-2|TRBV7-8
CASSFHRGSGYGYTF
TGTGCCAGCAGCTTTCACAGGGGCTCGGGCTATGGCTACACCTTC
>NA|NA|TRBJ1-5|TRBV19
CASTGDTYNQPQHF
TGTGCCAGTACCGGCGACACCTACAATCAGCCCCAGCATTTT
>few|TRBD2|TRBJ2-1|TRBV12-3/TRBV12-4
CASSPGTSGEFF
TGTGCCAGCAGTCCCGGGACTAGCGGGGAGTTCTTC
>NA|NA|TRBJ2-2|TRBV5-6
CASSLAESGELFF
TGTGCCAGCAGCTTGGCAGAGTCCGGGGAGCTGTTTTTT
>few|TRBD2|TRBJ2-7|TRBV27
CASKTSGSWEQYF
TGTGCCAGCAAAACTAGCGGGAGCTGGGAGCAGTACTTC
>many|TRBD2|TRBJ2-1|TRBV6-5
CASSSGLAGGSYNEQFF
TGTGCCAGCAGTTCGGGTCTAGCGGGAGGATCCTACAATGAGCAGTTCTTC
>many|TRBD2|TRBJ2-1|TRBV7-9
CASSVISGVSSYNEQFF
TGTGCCAGCAGCGTCATTAGCGGGGTAAGCTCCTACAATGAGCAGTTCTTC
>many|TRBD1|TRBJ2-7|TRBV29-1
CSVRGTGSYEQYF
TGCAGCGTTAGGGGGACAGGGTCCTACGAGCAGTACTTC
>many|NA|TRBJ2-3|TRBV20-1
CSASVRNTDTQYF
TGCAGTGCGAGCGTCCGGAACACAGATACGCAGTATTTT
>NA|TRBD1|TRBJ2-1|TRBV27
CASTQGASYNEQFF
TGTGCCAGCACACAGGGGGCATCGTACAATGAGCAGTTCTTC
>many|NA|TRBJ2-1|TRBV6-1
CASSMDTSTYNEQFF
TGTGCCAGCAGTATGGACACCTCCACCTACAATGAGCAGTTCTTC
>few|NA|TRBJ1-5|TRBV7-2
CASSLTTQVVGNQPQHF
TGTGCCAGCAGCTTAACAACGCAGGTCGTAGGCAATCAGCCCCAGCATTTT
>many|NA|TRBJ2-7|TRBV7-2
CASSGTYEQYF
TGTGCCAGCAGCGGGACCTACGAGCAGTACTTC
>NA|NA|TRBJ2-1|TRBV29-1
CSVVRTLNEQFF
TGCAGCGTTGTCCGGACACTCAATGAGCAGTTCTTC
>few|NA|TRBJ2-4|TRBV5-4
CASSFGPGGTRGGRNIQYF
TGTGCCAGCAGCTTTGGGCCGGGCGGTACAAGAGGGGGGAGGAACATTCAGTACTTC
>many|TRBD2|TRBJ2-1|TRBV12-3/TRBV12-4
CASSTGTTPWNEQFF
TGTGCCAGCAGTACCGGGACTACCCCCTGGAATGAGCAGTTCTTC
>NA|TRBD1|TRBJ1-1|TRBV19
CASSTDRSYQAEAFF
TGTGCCAGTAGTACGGACAGGAGTTATCAAGCTGAAGCTTTCTTT
>many|NA|TRBJ2-3|TRBV20-1
CSARPRGGAGTDTQYF
TGCAGTGCTAGACCCCGAGGAGGGGCCGGAACAGATACGCAGTATTTT
>few|NA|TRBJ2-7|TRBV20-1
CSATKGDLNEQYF
TGCAGTGCTACTAAGGGGGACCTCAACGAGCAGTACTTC
>many|TRBD1|TRBJ1-2|TRBV7-2
CASSFDRGRLGYTF
TGTGCCAGCAGCTTTGACAGGGGGCGACTTGGCTACACCTTC
>NA|TRBD2|TRBJ2-1|TRBV7-9
CASSPPLRLAGGDEQFF
TGTGCCAGCAGCCCCCCCCTGAGACTAGCGGGAGGGGATGAGCAGTTCTTC
>few|NA|TRBJ2-5|TRBV20-1
CSASLGTVEETQYF
TGCAGTGCTAGTTTGGGAACGGTAGAAGAGACCCAGTACTTC
>few|NA|TRBJ2-5|TRBV20-1
CSAGSWRKETQYF
TGCAGTGCGGGCAGCTGGCGGAAAGAGACCCAGTACTTC
>NA|TRBD2|TRBJ2-7|TRBV20-1
CSATISGIPYEQYF
TGCAGTGCCACCATAAGCGGGATCCCCTACGAGCAGTACTTC
>NA|NA|TRBJ2-5|TRBV18
CASFGGIQETQYF
TGTGCCAGCTTCGGCGGGATACAAGAGACCCAGTACTTC
>few|NA|TRBJ2-1|TRBV29-1
CSGSMAFYNEQFF
TGCAGCGGTAGTATGGCATTCTACAATGAGCAGTTCTTC
>NA|NA|TRBJ1-3|TRBV10-3
CAIAGDGNTIYF
TGTGCCATCGCGGGGGACGGAAACACCATATATTTT
>many|TRBD2|TRBJ2-3|TRBV3-1
CASSLVPGGPGRTQYF
TGTGCCAGCAGCCTCGTACCGGGAGGCCCGGGAAGGACGCAGTATTTT
>NA|NA|TRBJ2-3|TRBV10-3
CAISTTDTQYF
TGTGCCATCAGCACTACAGATACGCAGTATTTT
>few|NA|TRBJ1-1|TRBV6-5
CASSYAGHNTEAFF
TGTGCCAGCAGTTACGCGGGACATAACACTGAAGCTTTCTTT
>many|NA|TRBJ1-2|TRBV29-1
CSVEKTGRDGRYGYTF
TGCAGCGTTGAAAAAACGGGACGGGACGGCCGCTATGGCTACACCTTC
>NA|TRBD1|TRBJ2-2|TRBV6-1
CASSQRTGIGELFF
TGTGCCAGCAGCCAACGGACAGGGATCGGGGAGCTGTTTTTT
>few|NA|TRBJ1-2|TRBV5-6
CASGPPASSF
TGTGCCAGCGGGCCCCCCGCGAGCTCCTTC
>few|NA|TRBJ2-2|TRBV9
CASSTFIGRLNTGELFF
TGTGCCAGCAGCACATTTATAGGCAGGTTGAACACCGGGGAGCTGTTTTTT
>few|TRBD2|TRBJ2-1|TRBV19
CASSNYGLAGGPLRANEQFF
TGTGCCAGTAGTAACTATGGACTAGCGGGAGGCCCCCTCCGGGCCAATGAGCAGTTCTTC
>few|NA|TRBJ2-4|TRBV20-1
CSAGGSLAKNIQYF
TGCAGTGCAGGGGGGTCTCTAGCCAAAAACATTCAGTACTTC